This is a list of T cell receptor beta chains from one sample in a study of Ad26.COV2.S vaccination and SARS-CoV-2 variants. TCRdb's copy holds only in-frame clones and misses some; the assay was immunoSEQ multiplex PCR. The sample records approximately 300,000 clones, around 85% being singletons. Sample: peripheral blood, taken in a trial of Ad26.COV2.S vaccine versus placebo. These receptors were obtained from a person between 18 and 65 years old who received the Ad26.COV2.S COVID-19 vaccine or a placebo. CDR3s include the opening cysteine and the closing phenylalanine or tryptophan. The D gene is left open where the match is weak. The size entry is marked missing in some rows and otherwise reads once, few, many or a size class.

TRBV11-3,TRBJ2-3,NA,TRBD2,CASSFIAGGTTDTQYF,TGTGCCAGCAGCTTCATAGCGGGGGGGACCACAGATACGCAGTATTTT
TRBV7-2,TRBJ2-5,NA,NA,CASSGGVETQYF,TGTGCCAGCAGCGGAGGCGTGGAGACCCAGTACTTC
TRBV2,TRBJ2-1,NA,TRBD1,CASSVYGTAYNEQFF,TGTGCCAGCAGTGTTTACGGGACAGCGTACAATGAGCAGTTCTTC
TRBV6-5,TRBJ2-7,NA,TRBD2,CASSYLRTSGSYEQYF,TGTGCCAGCAGTTACCTCCGGACTAGCGGTTCCTACGAGCAGTACTTC
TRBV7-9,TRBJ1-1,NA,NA,CASSSQTEAFF,TGTGCCAGCAGCTCACAAACCGAAGCTTTCTTT
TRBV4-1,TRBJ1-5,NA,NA,CASSQEGSFNQPQHF,TGCGCCAGCAGCCAAGAGGGCAGTTTCAATCAGCCCCAGCATTTT
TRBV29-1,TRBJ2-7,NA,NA,CSVEGLYSYEQYF,TGCAGCGTCGAGGGTCTTTATTCCTACGAGCAGTACTTC
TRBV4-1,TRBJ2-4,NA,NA,CASSLTRTKNIQYF,TGCGCCAGCAGCCTAACTAGAACCAAAAACATTCAGTACTTC
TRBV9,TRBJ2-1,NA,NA,CASGVVPDEQFF,TGTGCCAGCGGGGTTGTTCCCGATGAGCAGTTCTTC
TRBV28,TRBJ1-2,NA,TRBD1,CASSFRTGGYNGYTF,TGTGCCAGCAGTTTTCGGACAGGAGGGTATAATGGCTACACCTTC
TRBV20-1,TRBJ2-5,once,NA,CSASRVSQETQYF,TGCAGTGCTAGTAGGGTGTCCCAAGAGACCCAGTACTTC
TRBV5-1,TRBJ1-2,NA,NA,CASSPGGFRNYGYTF,TGCGCCAGCAGCCCGGGGGGGTTTCGAAACTATGGCTACACCTTC
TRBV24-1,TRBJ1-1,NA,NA,CATSEREGSEAFF,TGTGCCACCAGTGAGAGGGAGGGTTCTGAAGCTTTCTTT
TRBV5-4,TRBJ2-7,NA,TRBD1,CASSLAGTGGFYEQYF,TGTGCCAGCAGCTTGGCCGGGACAGGGGGCTTCTACGAGCAGTACTTC
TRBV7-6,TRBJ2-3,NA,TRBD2,CASSMGLAGGTTDTQYF,TGTGCCAGCAGCATGGGACTAGCGGGGGGAACCACAGATACGCAGTATTTT
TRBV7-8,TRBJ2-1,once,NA,CASSHTQGEQFF,TGTGCCAGCAGCCACACCCAGGGTGAGCAGTTCTTC
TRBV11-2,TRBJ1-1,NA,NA,CASSPTVNTEAFF,TGTGCCAGCAGCCCCACAGTGAACACTGAAGCTTTCTTT
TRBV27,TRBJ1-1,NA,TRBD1,CASISLGTDGLNTEAFF,TGTGCCAGCATTTCATTAGGGACAGATGGGTTGAACACTGAAGCTTTCTTT
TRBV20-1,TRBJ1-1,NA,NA,CSADRSTEAFF,TGCAGCGCGGATCGGTCCACTGAAGCTTTCTTT
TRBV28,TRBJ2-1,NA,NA,CASSLSGGSLSSYNEQFF,TGTGCCAGCAGTTTATCGGGGGGCAGTTTAAGCTCCTACAATGAGCAGTTCTTC
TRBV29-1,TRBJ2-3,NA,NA,CSVGLPGRSPDTQYF,TGCAGCGTTGGGCTACCGGGCCGATCACCAGATACGCAGTATTTT
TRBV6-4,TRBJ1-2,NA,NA,CASSEGGLSSPRYYGYTF,TGTGCCAGCAGTGAAGGGGGATTAAGTTCCCCCAGATACTATGGCTACACCTTC
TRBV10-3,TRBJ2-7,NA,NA,CAISETAYEQYF,TGTGCCATCAGCGAAACGGCCTACGAGCAGTACTTC
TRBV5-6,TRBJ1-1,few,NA,CASSLGLGGVNTEAFF,TGTGCCAGCAGCTTGGGCCTGGGGGGCGTCAACACTGAAGCTTTCTTT
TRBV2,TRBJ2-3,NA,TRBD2,CASSALAGGYTDTQYF,TGTGCCAGCAGTGCACTAGCGGGGGGGTACACAGATACGCAGTATTTT
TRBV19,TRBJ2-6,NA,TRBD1,CASSPPGQAFSGANVLTF,TGTGCCAGTAGTCCCCCGGGACAGGCCTTCTCTGGGGCCAACGTCCTGACTTTC
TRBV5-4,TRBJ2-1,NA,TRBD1,CASLDGGTGGYNEQFF,TGTGCCAGCCTAGACGGCGGGACAGGGGGTTACAATGAGCAGTTCTTC
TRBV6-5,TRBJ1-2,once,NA,CASTQSGQTAHGYTF,TGTGCCAGCACCCAGTCGGGACAAACTGCCCATGGCTACACCTTC
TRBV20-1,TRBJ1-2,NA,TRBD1,CSAGGQGARLGYTF,TGCAGTGCTGGTGGACAGGGGGCGAGGTTGGGCTACACCTTC
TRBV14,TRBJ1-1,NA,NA,CASLRVNEAFF,TGTGCCAGCCTCAGGGTCAATGAAGCTTTCTTT
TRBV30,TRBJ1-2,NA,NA,CAWTGVPAGGYTF,TGTGCCTGGACCGGGGTGCCGGCTGGTGGCTACACCTTC
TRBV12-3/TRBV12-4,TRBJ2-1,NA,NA,CASSPTPYNEQFF,TGTGCCAGCAGTCCCACCCCCTACAATGAGCAGTTCTTC
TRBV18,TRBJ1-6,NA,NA,CASSQGDIVNSPLHF,TGTGCCAGCTCACAGGGGGACATTGTCAATTCACCCCTCCACTTT
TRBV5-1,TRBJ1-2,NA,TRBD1,CASSLEGQGYGYTF,TGCGCCAGCAGCTTGGAGGGACAGGGCTATGGCTACACCTTC
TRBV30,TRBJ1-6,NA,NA,CAWSLPGGSSYNSPLHF,TGTGCCTGGAGCCTCCCCGGGGGCAGCTCCTATAATTCACCCCTCCACTTT
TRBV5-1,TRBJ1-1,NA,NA,CASIKGTPTNTEAFF,TGCGCCAGCATTAAGGGAACCCCGACGAACACTGAAGCTTTCTTT
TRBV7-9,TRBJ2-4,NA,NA,CASSLGGEAKNIQYF,TGTGCCAGCAGCTTAGGGGGCGAAGCCAAAAACATTCAGTACTTC
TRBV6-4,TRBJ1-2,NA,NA,CASSDGGQSYGYTF,TGTGCCAGCAGTGACGGAGGGCAGAGCTATGGCTACACCTTC
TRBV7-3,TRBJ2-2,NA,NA,CASSLIPGANTGELFF,TGTGCCAGCAGCTTAATTCCGGGTGCGAACACCGGGGAGCTGTTTTTT